This TCR beta chain originates from a study of blood T cell repertoires in COVID-19. Study details: Samples came from the United States, Italy and Spain, spanning acute and convalescent COVID-19.

Original processing notes: By means of reference gene primer amplification, nucleated cell counts were estimated. Assay: immunoSEQ multiplex PCR; the TCRdb copy retains only in-frame clones and omits some. V and J calls plus clone size are reproduced from that table; the DNA served to infer D and trimming. This table holds over 250,000 clones, 85% found once. Germline V gives CDR1 KGHSH, CDR2 LQKENI. CDR3 length equals 17 residues. The V and J ends lost 6 bases and 3 bases respectively, with 24 bases between them. This clonotype was obtained from a human donor in a cohort sampled during active COVID-19. The V and J genes are TRBV18 and TRBJ2-7; D not resolved. The sample consisted of peripheral blood. The CDR3 sequence: CASSLYPVGTVLYEQYF. DNA of the CDR3: TGTGCCAGCTCTCTCTACCCGGTCGGAACAGTACTCTACGAGCAGTACTTC.